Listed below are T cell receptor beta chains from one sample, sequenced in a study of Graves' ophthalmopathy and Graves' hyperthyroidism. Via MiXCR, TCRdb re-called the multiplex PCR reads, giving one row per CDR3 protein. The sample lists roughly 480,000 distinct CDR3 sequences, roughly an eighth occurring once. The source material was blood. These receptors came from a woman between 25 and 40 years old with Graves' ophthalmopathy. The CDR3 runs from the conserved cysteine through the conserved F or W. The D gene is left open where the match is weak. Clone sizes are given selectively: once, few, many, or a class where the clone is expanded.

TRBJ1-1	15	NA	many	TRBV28	CASSLRPTPNTEAFF	TGTGCCAGCAGTTTAAGGCCGACCCCGAACACTGAAGCTTTCTTT
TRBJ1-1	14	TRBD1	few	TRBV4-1	CASSQGDSGTEAFF	TGCGCCAGCAGCCAAGGGGACAGCGGCACTGAAGCTTTCTTT
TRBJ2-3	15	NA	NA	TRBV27	CASSYGQWGTDTQYF	TGTGCCAGCAGTTATGGTCAGTGGGGCACAGATACGCAGTATTTT
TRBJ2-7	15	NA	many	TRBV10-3	CAISEPKGIYYEQYF	TGTGCCATCAGTGAGCCGAAGGGTATTTATTACGAGCAGTACTTC
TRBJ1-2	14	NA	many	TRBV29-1	CSVEGSYKGYGYTF	TGCAGCGTTGAAGGCAGTTATAAAGGGTATGGCTACACCTTC
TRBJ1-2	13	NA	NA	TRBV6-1	CASSGQPDYGYTF	TGTGCCAGCAGTGGCCAGCCCGACTATGGCTACACCTTC
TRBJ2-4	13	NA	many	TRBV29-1	CSVQGLAKNIQYF	TGCAGCGTCCAGGGTTTAGCCAAAAACATTCAGTACTTC
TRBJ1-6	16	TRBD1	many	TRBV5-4	CASSPQAGGNDSPLHF	TGTGCCAGCAGCCCACAGGCAGGGGGGAACGATTCACCCCTCCACTTT
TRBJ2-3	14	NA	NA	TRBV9	CASSVGRVTDTQYF	TGTGCCAGCAGCGTAGGAAGGGTAACAGATACGCAGTATTTT
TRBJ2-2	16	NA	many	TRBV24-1	CATSGREPTNTGELFF	TGTGCCACCAGTGGAAGGGAACCTACGAACACCGGGGAGCTGTTTTTT
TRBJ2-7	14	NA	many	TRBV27	CASRGAGRSYEQYF	TGTGCCAGCAGGGGGGCGGGTCGCTCCTACGAGCAGTACTTC
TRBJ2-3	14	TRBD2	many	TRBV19	CASSKERGTDTQYF	TGTGCCAGTAGTAAGGAGCGGGGGACAGATACGCAGTATTTT
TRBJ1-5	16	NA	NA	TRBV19	CASSPLGTLKEEPQHF	TGTGCCAGTAGTCCGCTCGGGACACTGAAAGAGGAGCCCCAGCATTTT
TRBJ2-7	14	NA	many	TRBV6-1	CASLERSEDGEQYF	TGTGCCAGCTTGGAGCGATCTGAGGATGGGGAGCAGTACTTC
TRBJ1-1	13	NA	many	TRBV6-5	CASIMVSSTEAFF	TGTGCCAGCATAATGGTCAGTTCAACTGAAGCTTTCTTT
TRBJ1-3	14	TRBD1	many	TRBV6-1	CASTNRGFGNTIYF	TGTGCCAGCACAAACAGGGGCTTCGGAAACACCATATATTTT
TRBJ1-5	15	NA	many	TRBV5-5	CASSRTGQFDQPQHF	TGTGCCAGCAGCCGGACCGGACAGTTTGACCAGCCCCAGCATTTT
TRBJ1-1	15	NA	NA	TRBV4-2	CASSQDRAQGDEAFF	TGTGCCAGCAGCCAAGACCGGGCACAGGGTGATGAAGCTTTCTTT
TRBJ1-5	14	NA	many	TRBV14	CASSQDRVNQPQHF	TGTGCCAGCAGCCAAGATCGAGTGAATCAGCCCCAGCATTTT
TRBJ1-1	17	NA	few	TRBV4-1	CASSTFPQGPLNTEAFF	TGCGCCAGCAGCACCTTCCCCCAGGGGCCGTTGAACACTGAAGCTTTCTTT
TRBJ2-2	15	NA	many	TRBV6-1	CASSPRDSPWRELFF	TGTGCCAGCAGCCCCCGGGACTCGCCATGGAGGGAGCTGTTTTTT
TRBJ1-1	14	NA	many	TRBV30	CAWSVRGMNTEAFF	TGTGCCTGGAGTGTCCGGGGCATGAACACTGAAGCTTTCTTT
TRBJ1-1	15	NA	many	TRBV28	CASSPWVDANTEAFF	TGTGCCAGCAGCCCCTGGGTCGACGCGAACACTGAAGCTTTCTTT
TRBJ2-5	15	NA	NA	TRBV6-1	CASSEAGRGVETQYF	TGTGCCAGCAGTGAAGCTGGCAGGGGCGTTGAGACCCAGTACTTC
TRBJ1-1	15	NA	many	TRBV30	CAWSGQAGRGTEAFF	TGTGCCTGGAGTGGCCAGGCAGGGAGAGGCACTGAAGCTTTCTTT
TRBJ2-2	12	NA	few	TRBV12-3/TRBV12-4	CASSPSLGELFF	TGTGCCAGCAGTCCTAGTCTCGGGGAGCTGTTTTTT
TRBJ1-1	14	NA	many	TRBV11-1	CASSPRLRGTEAFF	TGTGCCAGCAGCCCCCGACTGAGGGGTACTGAAGCTTTCTTT
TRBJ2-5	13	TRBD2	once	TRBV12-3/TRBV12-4	CASGLGTSETQYF	TGTGCCAGCGGACTAGGGACGTCAGAGACCCAGTACTTC
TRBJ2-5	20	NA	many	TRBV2	CASGGAGRTGTGLSQETQYF	TGTGCCAGCGGAGGGGCCGGTAGGACGGGGACTGGACTTTCACAAGAGACCCAGTACTTC
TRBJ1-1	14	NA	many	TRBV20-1	CSASRDPMNTEAFF	TGCAGTGCTAGCAGGGACCCAATGAACACTGAAGCTTTCTTT
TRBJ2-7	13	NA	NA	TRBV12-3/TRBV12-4	CASSFGLAWEQYF	TGTGCCAGCAGTTTCGGGCTTGCTTGGGAGCAGTACTTC
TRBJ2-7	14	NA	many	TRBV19	CASSIDLGSYEQYF	TGTGCCAGTAGTATAGATCTGGGATCCTACGAGCAGTACTTC
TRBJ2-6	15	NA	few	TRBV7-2	CASSAQDSGANVLTF	TGTGCCAGCAGCGCACAAGACTCTGGGGCCAACGTCCTGACTTTC
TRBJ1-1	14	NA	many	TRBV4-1	CASSQGQVRTEAFF	TGCGCCAGCAGCCAAGGACAGGTAAGGACTGAAGCTTTCTTT
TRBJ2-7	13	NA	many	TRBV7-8	CASSRRGLYEQYF	TGTGCCAGCAGCCGGAGGGGACTCTACGAGCAGTACTTC
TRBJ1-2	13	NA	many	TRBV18	CASSPPGNYGYTF	TGTGCCAGCTCACCACCGGGGAACTATGGCTACACCTTC
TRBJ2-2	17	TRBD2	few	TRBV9	CASSVAVRGGGTGELFF	TGTGCCAGCAGCGTAGCCGTCCGGGGGGGCGGGACCGGGGAGCTGTTTTTT
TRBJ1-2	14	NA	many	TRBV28	CASSLFVENYGYTF	TGTGCCAGCAGTTTATTTGTGGAGAACTATGGCTACACCTTC
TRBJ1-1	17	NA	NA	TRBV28	CASSPPGLLGRITEAFF	TGTGCCAGCAGTCCTCCGGGACTCCTAGGAAGGATCACTGAAGCTTTCTTT
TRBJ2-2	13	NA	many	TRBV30	CAWSVGGTGELFF	TGTGCCTGGAGTGTAGGAGGGACCGGGGAGCTGTTTTTT
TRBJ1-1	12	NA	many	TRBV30	CAWSIGNTEAFF	TGTGCCTGGAGCATAGGTAACACTGAAGCTTTCTTT
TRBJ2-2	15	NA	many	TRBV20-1	CSARDRRDGAGELFF	TGCAGTGCTAGAGATCGAAGGGATGGGGCCGGGGAGCTGTTTTTT
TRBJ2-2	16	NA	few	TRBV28	CASRLSGGANTGELFF	TGTGCCAGCAGACTTTCCGGGGGTGCGAACACCGGGGAGCTGTTTTTT
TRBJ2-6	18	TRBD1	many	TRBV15	CATSRPGTGVSGANVLTF	TGTGCCACCAGCAGGCCCGGGACAGGGGTCTCTGGGGCCAACGTCCTGACTTTC
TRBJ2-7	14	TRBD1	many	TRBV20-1	CSATHRDRGGEQYF	TGCAGTGCTACCCACCGGGACAGGGGTGGTGAGCAGTACTTC
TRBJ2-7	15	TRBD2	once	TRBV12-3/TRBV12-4	CASSSIAGGRNEQYF	TGTGCCAGCAGTTCAATAGCGGGAGGGCGGAACGAGCAGTACTTC
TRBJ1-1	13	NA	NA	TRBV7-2	CASTPQRGTEAFF	TGTGCCAGCACCCCTCAGCGGGGCACTGAAGCTTTCTTT
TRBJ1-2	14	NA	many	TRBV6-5	CASTSRGYNYGYTF	TGTGCCAGCACTTCAAGGGGGTACAACTATGGCTACACCTTC
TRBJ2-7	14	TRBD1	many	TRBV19	CASSYRDRLYEQYF	TGTGCCAGTAGCTACCGGGACAGACTTTACGAGCAGTACTTC
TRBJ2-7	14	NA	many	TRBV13	CASSPPGRTYEQYF	TGTGCCAGCAGCCCTCCGGGACGAACCTACGAGCAGTACTTC
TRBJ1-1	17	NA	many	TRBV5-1	CASSSEMQGFGGTEAFF	TGCGCCAGCAGCTCGGAGATGCAGGGGTTTGGGGGCACTGAAGCTTTCTTT
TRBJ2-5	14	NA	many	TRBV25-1	CASTYLDGQETQYF	TGTGCCAGCACCTACTTGGACGGGCAAGAGACCCAGTACTTC
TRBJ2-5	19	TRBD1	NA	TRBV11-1	CASSRKTGTGGWNQETQYF	TGTGCCAGCAGCCGGAAAACCGGGACAGGGGGCTGGAACCAAGAGACCCAGTACTTC
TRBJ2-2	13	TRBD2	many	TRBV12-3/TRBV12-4	CASRTSVPGELFF	TGTGCCAGCCGGACTAGCGTTCCCGGGGAGCTGTTTTTT